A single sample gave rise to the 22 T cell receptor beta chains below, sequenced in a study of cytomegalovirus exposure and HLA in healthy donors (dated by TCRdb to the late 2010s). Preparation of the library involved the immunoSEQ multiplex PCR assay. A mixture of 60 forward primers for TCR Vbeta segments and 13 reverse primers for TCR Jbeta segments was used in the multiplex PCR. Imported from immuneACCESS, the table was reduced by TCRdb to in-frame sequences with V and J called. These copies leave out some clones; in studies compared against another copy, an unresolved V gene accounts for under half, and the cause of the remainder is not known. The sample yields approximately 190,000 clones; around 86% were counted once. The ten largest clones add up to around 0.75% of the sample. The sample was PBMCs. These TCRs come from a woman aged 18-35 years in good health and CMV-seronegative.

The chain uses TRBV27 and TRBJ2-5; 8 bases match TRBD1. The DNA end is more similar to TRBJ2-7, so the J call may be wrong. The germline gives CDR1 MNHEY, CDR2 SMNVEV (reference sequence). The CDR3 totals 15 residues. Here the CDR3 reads CASSPNPTGGYEQYF. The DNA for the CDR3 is TGTGCCAGCAGTCCGAACCCAACAGGGGGATACGAGCAGTACTTC.

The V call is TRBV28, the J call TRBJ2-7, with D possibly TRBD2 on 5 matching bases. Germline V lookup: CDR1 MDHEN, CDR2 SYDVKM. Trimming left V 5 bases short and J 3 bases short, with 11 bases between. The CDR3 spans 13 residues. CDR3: CASSGSGDYEQYF. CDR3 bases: TGTGCCAGCAGTGGCTCCGGGGACTACGAGCAGTACTTC.

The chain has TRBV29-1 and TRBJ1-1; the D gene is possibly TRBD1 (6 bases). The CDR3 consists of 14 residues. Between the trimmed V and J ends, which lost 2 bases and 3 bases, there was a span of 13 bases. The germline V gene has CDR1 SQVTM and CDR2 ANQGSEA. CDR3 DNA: TGCAGCGTTGAAAGACGGGGGGCGTACACTGAAGCTTTCTTT. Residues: CSVERRGAYTEAFF. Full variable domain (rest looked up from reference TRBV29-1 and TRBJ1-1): SAVISQKPSRDICQRGTSLTIQCQVDSQVTMMFWYRQQPGQSLTLIATANQGSEATYESGFVIDKFPISRPNLTFSTLTVSNMSPEDSSIYLCSVERRGAYTEAFFGQGTRLTVV.

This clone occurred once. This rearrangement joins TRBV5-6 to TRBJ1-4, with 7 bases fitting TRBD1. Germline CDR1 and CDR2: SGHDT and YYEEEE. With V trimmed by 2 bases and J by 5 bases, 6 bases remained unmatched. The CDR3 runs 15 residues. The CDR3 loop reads CASSLKGGVNEKLFF. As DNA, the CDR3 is TGTGCCAGCAGCTTAAAAGGGGGCGTAAATGAAAAACTGTTTTTT.

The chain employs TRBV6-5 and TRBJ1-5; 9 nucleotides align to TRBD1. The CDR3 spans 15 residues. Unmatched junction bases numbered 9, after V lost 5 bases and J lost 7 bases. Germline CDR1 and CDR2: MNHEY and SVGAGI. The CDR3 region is CASSGTQGAGQPQHF. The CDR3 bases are TGTGCCAGCAGTGGGACACAGGGGGCGGGCCAGCCCCAGCATTTT.

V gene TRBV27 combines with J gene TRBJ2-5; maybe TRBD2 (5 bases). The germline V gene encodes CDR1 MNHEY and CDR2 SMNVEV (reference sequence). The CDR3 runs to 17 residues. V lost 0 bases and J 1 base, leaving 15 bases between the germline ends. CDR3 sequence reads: CASSLSGRGGSQETQYF. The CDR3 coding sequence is TGTGCCAGCAGTTTATCTGGCCGGGGTGGGTCCCAAGAGACCCAGTACTTC.

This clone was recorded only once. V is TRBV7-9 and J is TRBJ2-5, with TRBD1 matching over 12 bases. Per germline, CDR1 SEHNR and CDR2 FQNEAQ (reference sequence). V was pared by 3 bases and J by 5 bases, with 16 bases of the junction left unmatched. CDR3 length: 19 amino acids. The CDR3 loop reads CASSFPTVTGTGGSETQYF. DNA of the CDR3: TGTGCCAGCAGCTTTCCAACAGTTACCGGGACAGGGGGCAGCGAGACCCAGTACTTC.

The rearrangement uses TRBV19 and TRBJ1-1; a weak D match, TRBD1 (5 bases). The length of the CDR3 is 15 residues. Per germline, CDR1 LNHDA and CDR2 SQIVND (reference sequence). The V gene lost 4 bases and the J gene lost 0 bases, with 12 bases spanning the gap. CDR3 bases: TGTGCCAGTAGTACTGGGGCTGGGGTGAACACTGAAGCTTTCTTT. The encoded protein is CASSTGAGVNTEAFF.

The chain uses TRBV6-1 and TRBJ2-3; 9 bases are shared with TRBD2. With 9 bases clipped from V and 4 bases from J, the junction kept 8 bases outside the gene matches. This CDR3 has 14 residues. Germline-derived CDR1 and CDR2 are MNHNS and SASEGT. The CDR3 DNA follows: TGTGCCAGTCCGGGACTAGCTATGCCAGATACGCAGTATTTT. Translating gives CASPGLAMPDTQYF.

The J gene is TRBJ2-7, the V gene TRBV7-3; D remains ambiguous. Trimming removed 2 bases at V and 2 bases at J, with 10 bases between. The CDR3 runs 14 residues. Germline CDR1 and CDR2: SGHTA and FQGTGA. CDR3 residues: CASSLGPDPYEQYF. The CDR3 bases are TGTGCCAGCAGCTTAGGTCCAGATCCCTACGAGCAGTACTTC.

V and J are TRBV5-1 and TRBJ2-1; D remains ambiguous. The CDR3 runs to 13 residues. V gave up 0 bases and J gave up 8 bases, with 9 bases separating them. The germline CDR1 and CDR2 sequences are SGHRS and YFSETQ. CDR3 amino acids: CASSLDSRDEQFF. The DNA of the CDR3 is TGCGCCAGCAGCTTGGATAGCCGTGATGAGCAGTTCTTC.

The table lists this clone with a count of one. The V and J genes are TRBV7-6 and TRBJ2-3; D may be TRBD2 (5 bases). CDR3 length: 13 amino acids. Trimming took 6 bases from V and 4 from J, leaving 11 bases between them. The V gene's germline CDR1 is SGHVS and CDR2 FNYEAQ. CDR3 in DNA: TGTGCCAGCAGTTATGGAGGTTCAGATACGCAGTATTTT. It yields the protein CASSYGGSDTQYF.

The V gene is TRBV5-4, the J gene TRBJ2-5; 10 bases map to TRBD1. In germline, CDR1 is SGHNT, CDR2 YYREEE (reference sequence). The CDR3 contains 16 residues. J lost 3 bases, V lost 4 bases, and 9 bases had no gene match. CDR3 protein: CASSASPGTGEETQYF. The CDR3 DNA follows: TGTGCCAGCAGCGCATCTCCCGGGACAGGGGAAGAGACCCAGTACTTC.

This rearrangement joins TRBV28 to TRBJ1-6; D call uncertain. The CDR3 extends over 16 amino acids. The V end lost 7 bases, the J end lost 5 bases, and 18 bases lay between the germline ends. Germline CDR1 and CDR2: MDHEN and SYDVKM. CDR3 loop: CASIPADRSDNSPLHF. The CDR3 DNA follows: TGTGCCAGCATCCCCGCCGACCGTAGCGATAATTCACCCCTCCACTTT.

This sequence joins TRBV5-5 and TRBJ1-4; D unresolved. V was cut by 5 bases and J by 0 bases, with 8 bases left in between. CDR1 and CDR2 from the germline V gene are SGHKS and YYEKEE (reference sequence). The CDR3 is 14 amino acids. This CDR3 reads CASSAFTTNEKLFF. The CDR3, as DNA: TGTGCCAGCAGTGCGTTCACAACTAATGAAAAACTGTTTTTT. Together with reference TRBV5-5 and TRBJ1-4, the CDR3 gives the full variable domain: DAGVTQSPTHLIKTRGQQVTLRCSPISGHKSVSWYQQVLGQGPQFIFQYYEKEERGRGNFPDRFSARQFPNYSSELNVNALLLGDSALYLCASSAFTTNEKLFFGSGTQLSVL.

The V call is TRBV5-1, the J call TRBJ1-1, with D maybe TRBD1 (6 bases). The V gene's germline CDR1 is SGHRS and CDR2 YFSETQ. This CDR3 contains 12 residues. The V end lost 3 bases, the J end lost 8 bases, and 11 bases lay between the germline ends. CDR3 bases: TGCGCCAGCAGCTCACTCGACAGGGAAGCTTTCTTT. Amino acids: CASSSLDREAFF.

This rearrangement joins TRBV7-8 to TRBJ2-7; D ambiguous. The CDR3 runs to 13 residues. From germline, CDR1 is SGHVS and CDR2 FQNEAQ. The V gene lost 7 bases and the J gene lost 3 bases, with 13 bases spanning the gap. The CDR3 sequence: CASTLARDYEQYF. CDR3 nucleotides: TGTGCCAGCACCCTCGCGCGTGACTACGAGCAGTACTTC.

Here the CDR3 DNA reads TGCGCCAGCAGAGGGGGACAGGGGGACACCGGGGAGCTGTTTTTT. Translation gives CASRGGQGDTGELFF. The chain recombines TRBV5-1 with TRBJ2-2, with TRBD1 matching over 11 bases. The CDR3 extends over 15 amino acids. Germline V gives CDR1 SGHRS, CDR2 YFSETQ. With V trimmed by 5 bases and J by 3 bases, 3 bases remained unmatched.

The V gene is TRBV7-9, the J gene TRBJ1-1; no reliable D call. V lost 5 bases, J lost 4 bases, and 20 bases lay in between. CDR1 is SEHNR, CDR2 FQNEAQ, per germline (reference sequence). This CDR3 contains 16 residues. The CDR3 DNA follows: TGTGCCAGCAGCGTCCCGGAAAATTTTGAGGGCACTGAAGCTTTCTTT. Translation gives CASSVPENFEGTEAFF.

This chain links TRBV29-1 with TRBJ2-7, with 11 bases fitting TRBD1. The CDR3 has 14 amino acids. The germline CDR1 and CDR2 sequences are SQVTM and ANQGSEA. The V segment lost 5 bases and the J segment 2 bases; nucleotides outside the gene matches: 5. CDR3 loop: CSVSWGQGAYEQYF. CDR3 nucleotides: TGCAGCGTTTCCTGGGGACAGGGGGCCTACGAGCAGTACTTC.

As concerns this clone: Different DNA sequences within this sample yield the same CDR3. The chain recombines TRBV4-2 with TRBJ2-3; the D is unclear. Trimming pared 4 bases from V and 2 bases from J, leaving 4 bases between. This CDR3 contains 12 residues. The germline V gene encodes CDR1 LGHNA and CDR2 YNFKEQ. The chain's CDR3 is CASSPNTDTQYF. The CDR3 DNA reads TGTGCCAGCAGCCCCAACACAGATACGCAGTATTTT.

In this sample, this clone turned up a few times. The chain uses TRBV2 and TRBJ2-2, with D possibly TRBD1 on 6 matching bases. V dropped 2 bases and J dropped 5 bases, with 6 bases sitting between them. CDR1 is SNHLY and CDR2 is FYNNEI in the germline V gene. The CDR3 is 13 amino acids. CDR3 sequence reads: CASSEQGTGELFF. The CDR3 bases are TGTGCCAGCAGTGAACAGGGGACCGGGGAGCTGTTTTTT.